This T cell receptor beta chain derives from a study of cytomegalovirus exposure and HLA in healthy donors. The study ran its PCR with 60 Vbeta and 13 Jbeta primers. TCRdb keeps only in-frame clones here, not all; method: immunoSEQ multiplex PCR. The table shows fewer than 200,000 clones, with around 80% occurring only once. Note on this clone: Other DNA sequences in this sample translate to the same CDR3.

Germline loops: CDR1 LGHNA, CDR2 YSLEER. V was pared by 0 bases and J by 2 bases, with 3 bases of the junction left unmatched. The CDR3 has 15 amino acids. This rearrangement joins TRBV4-3 to TRBJ2-7, with 8 bases aligning to TRBD2. This receptor was obtained from a middle-aged man in good health and CMV-seronegative. Specimen: PBMCs. In nucleotides, the CDR3 is TGCGCCAGCAGCCAAGATCTAGCGGGCGCCTACGAGCAGTACTTC. This encodes CASSQDLAGAYEQYF.